This record covers a single TCR beta chain. Its antigen is still unknown. The data were produced by immunoSEQ multiplex PCR, yet TCRdb's version contains in-frame clones alone and is incomplete. Here the sample spans about 180,000 clones, about 88% being singletons. These data originate in a study of T cell responses to AZD1222 COVID-19 vaccine. Study-level results: Seropositive status at baseline applied to only five or six AZD1222 recipients. Spike-specific TCR breadth rose after two AZD1222 doses, and depth rose as well. A mostly white British donor set with more females was recruited, and clonal diversity was possibly underestimated. All repertoire sampling was performed exclusively after the peak T cell response.

The CDR3 runs to 11 residues. Germline values: CDR1 MNHEY, CDR2 SVGEGT. V dropped 4 bases and J dropped 14 bases, with 14 bases sitting between them. Sequenced here: peripheral blood, sampled on day 0 of AZD1222 vaccination. The V call is TRBV6-2 or TRBV6-3, the J call TRBJ1-2, with no clear D. The source of this sequence is an adult in good health. The CDR3 DNA is TGTGCCAGCAGTTCTACCGCAATAGGTACCTTC. Translation gives CASSSTAIGTF.